What follows describes a single T cell receptor (beta chain). What it recognizes is unknown. TCRdb re-derived calls from the 5' RACE reads in MiXCR, one entry per CDR3 protein. The data show approximately 1.8 million distinct CDR3 sequences, with less than 35% seen just once and approximately 0.25% held by the top ten. The sample is drawn from a study of identical twins. Study results and limitations: A lower insertion count was a feature of abundant cord blood beta clonotypes, with no such feature in memory repertoires.

The germline gives CDR1 MNHNS, CDR2 SASEGT. The CDR3 consists of 15 residues. Trimming stripped 6 bases from V and 0 bases from J, with 15 bases between. Sequenced: cord blood. This clonotype originated in a newborn girl in good health. The V gene is TRBV6-1, the J gene TRBJ2-7, with D possibly matching TRBD1 (5 bases). The CDR3 region is CASSLVKGPSYEQYF. DNA for the CDR3: TGTGCCAGCAGCCTCGTGAAGGGGCCCTCCTACGAGCAGTACTTC.